Listed below are T cell receptor beta chains from one sample, sequenced in a study of shared clonotypes between healthy human individuals. Produced via immunoSEQ multiplex PCR; TCRdb's table is partial and in-frame only. The data show roughly 890,000 clones, about 92% seen once. Input material: naive CD8+ T cells sorted from blood. All receptors come from a man aged 30 to 39 in good health. CDR3s include the opening cysteine and the closing phenylalanine or tryptophan. Each record gives: V gene, clone size, J gene, D gene, CDR3 protein, CDR3 DNA. D genes are given only for firm matches. Rows give clone size only sometimes, using once, few, many, or a class for an expanded clone.

TRBV5-5	NA	TRBJ2-5	NA	CASSPPWGQEETQYF	TGTGCCAGCAGCCCCCCGTGGGGGCAGGAAGAGACCCAGTACTTC
TRBV7-9	NA	TRBJ1-1	NA	CASSLGPTEAFF	TGTGCCAGCAGCTTAGGTCCCACTGAAGCTTTCTTT
TRBV7-6	NA	TRBJ2-2	NA	CASFGGNGANTGELFF	TGTGCCAGCTTTGGAGGTAATGGTGCGAACACCGGGGAGCTGTTTTTT
TRBV29-1	NA	TRBJ2-3	NA	CSVLANGPTDTQYF	TGCAGCGTTCTTGCCAATGGCCCCACAGATACGCAGTATTTT
TRBV6-5	few	TRBJ1-2	TRBD1	CASSLGQPVYGYTF	TGTGCCAGCAGTTTGGGACAGCCAGTCTATGGCTACACCTTC
TRBV10-3	NA	TRBJ2-5	TRBD2	CALRLAGQETQYF	TGTGCCTTGAGACTAGCGGGCCAAGAGACCCAGTACTTC
TRBV5-1	NA	TRBJ2-5	NA	CASSSRGNQETQYF	TGCGCCAGCAGCTCCAGGGGTAACCAAGAGACCCAGTACTTC
TRBV7-8	NA	TRBJ2-3	NA	CASSPGFIDTQYF	TGTGCCAGCAGCCCGGGGTTCATAGATACGCAGTATTTT
TRBV5-5	NA	TRBJ2-7	NA	CASSLGGSAYEQYF	TGTGCCAGCAGCTTAGGGGGTTCAGCCTACGAGCAGTACTTC
TRBV13	NA	TRBJ2-3	NA	CASSLDSFTDTQYF	TGTGCCAGCAGCTTAGACAGCTTTACAGATACGCAGTATTTT
TRBV7-6	NA	TRBJ2-7	NA	CASSLVIRRTPSTPGEQYF	TGTGCCAGCAGCTTAGTAATTCGCAGAACCCCCTCTACCCCGGGGGAGCAGTACTTC
TRBV7-9	NA	TRBJ2-7	TRBD1	CASSFDREWHEQYF	TGTGCCAGCAGCTTCGACAGGGAGTGGCACGAGCAGTACTTC
TRBV9	NA	TRBJ1-1	NA	CASSANDQILGDTEAFF	TGTGCCAGCAGCGCTAACGACCAAATTCTGGGGGACACTGAAGCTTTCTTT
TRBV25-1	NA	TRBJ2-5	NA	CASSGGGSMETQYF	TGTGCCAGCAGTGGCGGGGGCAGCATGGAGACCCAGTACTTC
TRBV18	NA	TRBJ1-1	TRBD1	CASSPGTETNTEAFF	TGTGCCAGCTCACCAGGGACAGAGACCAACACTGAAGCTTTCTTT
TRBV7-9	NA	TRBJ2-2	NA	CASSSTEGAGELFF	TGTGCCAGCAGCTCTACCGAGGGAGCCGGGGAGCTGTTTTTT
TRBV12-5	NA	TRBJ2-1	NA	CASGFGYEQFF	TGTGCTAGTGGTTTTGGTTATGAGCAGTTCTTC
TRBV27	NA	TRBJ2-6	NA	CASSLRYGTPRTVGANVLTF	TGTGCCAGCAGCCTCCGGTACGGGACGCCCCGAACGGTTGGGGCCAACGTCCTGACTTTC
TRBV28	NA	TRBJ2-5	TRBD1	CASSLFGTEQETQYF	TGTGCCAGCAGTTTATTTGGGACAGAGCAAGAGACCCAGTACTTC
TRBV27	NA	TRBJ2-7	NA	CASSLTGLNYEQYF	TGTGCCAGCAGTTTAACGGGACTCAACTACGAGCAGTACTTC
TRBV5-4	NA	TRBJ2-3	TRBD2	CASSAGGLADTDTQYF	TGTGCCAGCAGCGCGGGGGGGCTAGCGGACACAGATACGCAGTATTTT
TRBV7-9	NA	TRBJ2-1	TRBD2	CASSLVSWRENYNEQFF	TGTGCCAGCAGCTTAGTTAGTTGGCGGGAGAACTACAATGAGCAGTTCTTC
TRBV7-9	NA	TRBJ2-3	NA	CASSLVIRGSTQYF	TGTGCCAGCAGCTTAGTAATACGTGGATCTACGCAGTATTTT
TRBV27	NA	TRBJ2-1	TRBD2	CASRTEGLAGYNEQFF	TGTGCCAGCAGGACCGAGGGACTAGCGGGATACAATGAGCAGTTCTTC
TRBV7-2	NA	TRBJ2-1	NA	CASSPSGSYNEQFF	TGTGCCAGCAGCCCCAGCGGCTCCTACAATGAGCAGTTCTTC
TRBV5-6	NA	TRBJ2-7	NA	CASSLAATKSYEQYF	TGTGCCAGCAGCTTGGCGGCGACAAAATCTTACGAGCAGTACTTC
TRBV7-9	NA	TRBJ2-5	NA	CASSLIGQQETQYF	TGTGCCAGCAGCTTAATAGGACAGCAAGAGACCCAGTACTTC
TRBV7-9	NA	TRBJ2-5	NA	CASSPMVETAGLTQYF	TGTGCCAGCAGCCCAATGGTGGAGACCGCCGGACTGACCCAGTACTTC
TRBV7-8	NA	TRBJ2-7	TRBD2	CASSLEREISSYEQYF	TGTGCCAGCAGCTTAGAGCGGGAGATAAGCTCCTACGAGCAGTACTTC
TRBV7-8	NA	TRBJ2-7	TRBD2	CASSFSGVLGGREQYF	TGTGCCAGCAGCTTCAGTGGGGTCCTTGGCGGGAGGGAGCAGTACTTC
TRBV7-6	NA	TRBJ2-7	TRBD2	CASSFRLAGGIYEQYF	TGTGCCAGCAGCTTCCGACTAGCGGGAGGGATATACGAGCAGTACTTC
TRBV21-1	NA	TRBJ2-3	NA	CASSKVPGRHDTQYF	TGTGCCAGCAGCAAAGTGCCAGGGCGGCACGATACGCAGTATTTT
TRBV30	NA	TRBJ2-2	NA	CAWEWRNYTGELFF	TGTGCCTGGGAATGGCGGAATTACACCGGGGAGCTGTTTTTT
TRBV6-6	NA	TRBJ2-7	NA	CASSYRRTDSYEQYF	TGTGCCAGCAGTTACCGGAGGACAGACTCCTACGAGCAGTACTTC
TRBV5-4	NA	TRBJ2-3	NA	CASSLVRPHQSTDTQYF	TGTGCCAGCAGCTTGGTACGACCGCACCAAAGCACAGATACGCAGTATTTT
TRBV10-3	NA	TRBJ1-5	TRBD1	CAISDPSGTGGAFGHQPQHF	TGTGCCATCAGTGACCCATCTGGGACAGGGGGCGCTTTCGGTCATCAGCCCCAGCATTTT
TRBV7-9	NA	TRBJ2-7	NA	CASSLDSSSGEQYF	TGTGCCAGCAGCTTAGACAGCTCATCTGGTGAGCAGTACTTC
TRBV5-4	NA	TRBJ2-7	TRBD1	CASSLAQGAHEQYF	TGTGCCAGCAGCTTGGCCCAGGGGGCGCACGAGCAGTACTTC
TRBV6-1	NA	TRBJ2-1	NA	CASSEPGEGFSYNEQFF	TGTGCCAGCAGTGAACCAGGGGAAGGGTTCTCCTACAATGAGCAGTTCTTC
TRBV28	NA	TRBJ1-4	NA	CASSFGILRNNEKLFF	TGTGCCAGCAGTTTTGGGATATTGCGGAACAATGAAAAACTGTTTTTT
TRBV5-1	NA	TRBJ2-7	NA	CASSQGHAIYEQYF	TGCGCCAGCAGCCAGGGACATGCTATCTACGAGCAGTACTTC
TRBV5-1	once	TRBJ2-1	NA	CASSFRWAGYNEQFF	TGCGCCAGCAGCTTTAGGTGGGCCGGCTACAATGAGCAGTTCTTC
TRBV28	NA	TRBJ2-7	TRBD2	CASSLTSGVTWGEQYF	TGTGCCAGCAGTCTCACTAGCGGGGTAACCTGGGGCGAGCAGTACTTC
TRBV19	NA	TRBJ2-1	NA	CASSIAAGSYNEQFF	TGTGCCAGTAGTATCGCGGCGGGGTCCTACAATGAGCAGTTCTTC
TRBV7-3	few	TRBJ2-1	TRBD2	CASSSDLGGASYNEQFF	TGTGCCAGCAGCTCCGATCTCGGGGGGGCCTCCTACAATGAGCAGTTCTTC
TRBV7-6	NA	TRBJ2-7	NA	CASSLTHSYEQYF	TGTGCCAGCAGCTTAACCCACAGCTACGAGCAGTACTTC
TRBV19	NA	TRBJ2-1	NA	CASSIIPYEQFF	TGTGCCAGTAGTATAATACCCTATGAGCAGTTCTTC
TRBV9	NA	TRBJ2-7	TRBD2	CASSSGGTASYEQYF	TGTGCCAGCAGCTCCGGGGGGACTGCCTCCTACGAGCAGTACTTC
TRBV7-9	NA	TRBJ2-4	NA	CASSQTTLAKNIQYF	TGTGCCAGCAGCCAAACTACATTAGCCAAAAACATTCAGTACTTC
TRBV9	NA	TRBJ2-7	TRBD1	CASSATGTGGYEQYF	TGTGCCAGCAGCGCAACCGGGACAGGGGGCTACGAGCAGTACTTC
TRBV18	NA	TRBJ1-5	TRBD1	CASSPNRGRNQPQHF	TGTGCCAGCTCACCGAACAGGGGGCGGAATCAGCCCCAGCATTTT
TRBV14	NA	TRBJ2-4	NA	CASSSSRVRDIQYF	TGTGCCAGCAGCTCGTCCCGCGTACGGGACATTCAGTACTTC
TRBV7-2	NA	TRBJ1-2	NA	CASSLAPGFRGENSGYTF	TGTGCCAGCAGCTTAGCGCCAGGATTCCGAGGAGAAAATAGTGGCTACACCTTC
TRBV7-9	once	TRBJ2-7	NA	CASSFGRAGEQYF	TGTGCCAGCAGCTTCGGCAGGGCTGGGGAGCAGTACTTC
TRBV27	NA	TRBJ2-2	NA	CASSFRPGELFF	TGTGCCAGCAGTTTCCGGCCAGGGGAGCTGTTTTTT